This passage covers 20 T cell receptor beta chains from one sample sequenced in a study of cytomegalovirus exposure and HLA in healthy donors. Use of 60 Vbeta and 13 Jbeta primers characterized the PCR. Some clones are missing from TCRdb's copy, which holds only in-frame ones; the method was immunoSEQ multiplex PCR. The data hold about 98,000 clones, with nearly 65% observed a single time. The sample comprised PBMCs. The receptors come from a human donor in good health.

The chain combines TRBV6-5 with TRBJ2-7; 9 positions match TRBD1. J was trimmed by 4 bases and V by 2 bases; bases with no gene match: 6. Germline V gives CDR1 MNHEY, CDR2 SVGAGI. This CDR3 comprises 15 residues. DNA of the CDR3: TGTGCCAGCAGTTACGTAGAGGGACAGGGTTACGAGCAGTACTTC. Protein sequence: CASSYVEGQGYEQYF.

The table lists this clone with a few counts. This chain links TRBV6-6 with TRBJ2-1; 13 bases align to TRBD2. CDR3 size: 16 residues. Trimming removed 4 bases from V and 9 bases from J; junction bases left unmatched: 9. CDR1 MNHNY and CDR2 SVGAGI come from the germline V gene (reference sequence). Written as DNA, the CDR3 is TGTGCCAGCAGTTCCGCCGGGACTAGCGGGACAGGTGAGCAGTTCTTC. Translated, it gives CASSSAGTSGTGEQFF.

This clone has a handful of counts. In nucleotides, the CDR3 is TGTGCCAGCAGCTCCGGGACTATCAACTATGGCTACACCTTC. It specifies CASSSGTINYGYTF. The rearrangement links TRBV7-8 to TRBJ1-2; D might be TRBD1 (5 bases). Trimming removed 4 bases at V and 2 bases at J, with 11 bases between. The CDR3 loop spans 14 amino acids. In germline, CDR1 is SGHVS, CDR2 FQNEAQ.

Only a few counts were recorded for this clone. The chain has TRBV6-6 and TRBJ1-2; D may be TRBD1 (6 bases). Germline CDR1 is MNHNY and CDR2 is SVGAGI (reference sequence). The CDR3 length is 13 residues. V was clipped by 5 bases and J by 8 bases, with 15 bases between them. CDR3 loop: CASSHDRRGGYTF. The CDR3 bases are TGTGCCAGCAGTCACGACAGGAGAGGGGGCTACACCTTC.

In its sample, this clone was seen once. V usage is TRBV30 and J usage is TRBJ2-5; no definite D call. V was clipped by 0 bases and J by 4 bases, with 6 bases between them. The germline gives CDR1 GTSNPN, CDR2 SVGIG (reference sequence). This CDR3 comprises 12 residues. DNA for the CDR3: TGTGCCTGGAGTGTAATGAGAGAGACCCAGTACTTC. Residues: CAWSVMRETQYF.

Concerning this clone itself: Compared with germline, one end of the junction differs, possibly owing to a read error. The rearrangement uses TRBV7-7 and TRBJ2-7, with D perhaps TRBD1 (6 bases). Germline V lookup: CDR1 SSHAT, CDR2 FNYEAQ (reference sequence). The CDR3 is made up of 14 amino acids. The CDR3 DNA sequence: TGTGCTAGCAGCTTAGCGCAGGGGAACTACGAGCAGTACTTC. This gives the protein CASSLAQGNYEQYF.

The chain recombines TRBV11-2 with TRBJ2-5, with 8 bases aligning to TRBD1. V shed 0 bases and J 4 bases; nucleotides not matched to a gene: 10. The germline gives CDR1 SGHAT, CDR2 FQNNGV. The CDR3 consists of 17 residues. CDR3 DNA: TGTGCCAGCAGCTTAGATATCGGTAGGACAGGGCGAGAGACCCAGTACTTC. Its protein is CASSLDIGRTGRETQYF.

The chain is built from TRBV10-3 and TRBJ2-5, with 7 bases identical to TRBD2. The trim removed 3 bases at V and 1 base at J, leaving 5 bases unmatched. This CDR3 contains 15 residues. The germline V gene has CDR1 ENHRY and CDR2 SYGVKD. CDR3: CAISDPGLPQETQYF. DNA for the CDR3: TGTGCCATCAGTGACCCGGGACTACCCCAAGAGACCCAGTACTTC.

The genes are TRBV27 and TRBJ2-1, with D possibly matching TRBD2 (5 bases). There are 12 residues in the CDR3. V lost 9 bases and J 12 bases, leaving 18 bases between the germline ends. Germline loops: CDR1 MNHEY, CDR2 SMNVEV (reference sequence). The chain's CDR3 is CASGPHPGVQFF. CDR3 DNA: TGTGCCAGTGGGCCCCACCCCGGGGTGCAGTTCTTC.

This clone was recorded a few times. The V and J genes are TRBV4-1 and TRBJ1-1; D not certain. V was trimmed by 3 bases and J by 5 bases, leaving 4 bases between them. CDR3 length equals 11 residues. The germline CDR1 and CDR2 sequences are MGHRA and YSYEKL. CDR3 sequence: CASSQRTEAFF. In DNA, the CDR3 is TGCGCCAGCAGCCAGAGGACTGAAGCTTTCTTT.

The V gene is TRBV28, the J gene TRBJ1-5; D remains ambiguous. The CDR3 extends over 14 amino acids. Trimming took 4 bases from V and 6 from J, leaving 13 bases between them. Germline V lookup: CDR1 MDHEN, CDR2 SYDVKM. CDR3 region: CASSSGFDGQPQHF. Here the CDR3 DNA reads TGTGCCAGCAGTTCGGGGTTCGACGGTCAGCCCCAGCATTTT.

CDR3 in DNA: TGTGCCAGCAGCCGAGGGGGCGCCTATGGCTACACCTTC. As protein: CASSRGGAYGYTF. The V call is TRBV7-9, the J call TRBJ1-2, with 7 nucleotides matching TRBD1. Germline-derived CDR1 and CDR2 are SEHNR and FQNEAQ (reference sequence). After removal of 5 bases from V and 4 bases from J, the junction contained 4 bases not matched to a gene. This CDR3 is 13 amino acids long.

Points on this clone: Within the sample, other DNA sequences also encode this same CDR3. CDR3 residues: CAWGQGPYEQYF. The CDR3 DNA sequence: TGTGCCTGGGGACAGGGCCCATACGAGCAGTACTTC. The chain uses TRBV30 and TRBJ2-7, with 8 bases aligning to TRBD1. The CDR3 length is 12 residues. Germline V gene lookup returns CDR1 GTSNPN and CDR2 SVGIG (reference sequence). V gave up 5 bases and J gave up 4 bases; unmatched junction bases: 4.

The J gene is TRBJ2-2, the V gene TRBV5-1, with 7 positions matching TRBD1. The junction had 1 base not matched to a gene; V was cut back by 0 bases and J by 2 bases. Germline assignment: CDR1 SGHRS and CDR2 YFSETQ. CDR3 length: 15 residues. The CDR3 here is CASSLGQGNTGELFF. The CDR3 DNA reads as TGCGCCAGCAGCTTGGGACAGGGAAACACCGGGGAGCTGTTTTTT.

This clone was recorded only once. The CDR3 reads CASSQDRDRYQPQHF. DNA of the CDR3: TGCGCCAGCAGCCAAGATCGAGACAGGTATCAGCCCCAGCATTTT. The chain recombines TRBV4-1 with TRBJ1-5, with D maybe TRBD1 (6 bases). Trimming shortened V by 0 bases and J by 5 bases, and 11 bases separated the two germline ends. The germline gives CDR1 MGHRA, CDR2 YSYEKL. There are 15 residues in the CDR3.

This clone has just one count. The CDR3 sequence is CASSSRGTGAYEQYF. In DNA form, the CDR3 reads TGTGCCAGCAGCTCCCGGGGGACAGGGGCCTACGAGCAGTACTTC. The chain combines TRBV7-9 with TRBJ2-7; 10 bases are a match to TRBD1. J gave up 2 bases and V 4 bases, and 5 bases lay outside the gene matches. Germline values: CDR1 SEHNR, CDR2 FQNEAQ (reference sequence). There are 15 residues in the CDR3.

The chain links TRBV6-1 to TRBJ2-3; 8 bases map to TRBD1. CDR1 MNHNS and CDR2 SASEGT come from the germline V gene. Trimming at V came to 10 bases and at J to 2 bases, leaving 5 bases not matched to a gene. This CDR3 contains 13 residues. The CDR3 reads CATGQDLTDTQYF. The CDR3 DNA is TGTGCCACGGGACAGGATCTCACAGATACGCAGTATTTT.

CDR3 protein: CASRARDREYQPQHF. In nucleotides, the CDR3 is TGTGCCAGCAGGGCCCGGGACAGGGAATATCAGCCCCAGCATTTT. V gene TRBV6-1 combines with J gene TRBJ1-5, with 9 bases that match TRBD1. The V gene end was trimmed by 6 bases and the J gene end by 5 bases; junction bases not matched to a gene: 8. Germline V gene data show CDR1 as MNHNS and CDR2 as SASEGT. CDR3 length: 15 amino acids.

This clone was seen just once. This CDR3 is CASSLGTPSYEQYF. Here the CDR3 DNA reads TGTGCCAGCAGCTTGGGGACACCCTCCTACGAGCAGTACTTC. The rearrangement uses TRBV5-8 and TRBJ2-7, with D tentatively TRBD1 (5 bases). This CDR3 is built from 14 residues. V lost 0 bases to trimming and J lost 0 bases, with 7 bases between them. Germline values: CDR1 SGHTS, CDR2 YDEGEE.

In DNA form, the CDR3 reads TGTGCCTGGAGTGGGACAGCCTTGGAAAAACTGTTTTTT. Protein product: CAWSGTALEKLFF. V is TRBV30 and J is TRBJ1-4, with a weak D call TRBD1 (6 bases). Between the trimmed V and J ends, which lost 1 base and 8 bases, there was a span of 11 bases. This CDR3 is built from 13 residues. Germline lookup yields CDR1 GTSNPN and CDR2 SVGIG (reference sequence). Complete variable domain (other parts from reference TRBV30 and TRBJ1-4): SQTIHQWPATLVQPVGSPLSLECTVEGTSNPNLYWYRQAAGRGLQLLFYSVGIGQISSEVPQNLSASRPQDRQFILSSKKLLLSDSGFYLCAWSGTALEKLFFGSGTQLSVL.